This T cell receptor (beta chain) derives from a study of T cell repertoires in cytomegalovirus infection. In regard to this clonotype: Its antigen is as yet unknown.

This CDR3 is built from 17 residues. With 2 bases clipped from V and 1 base from J, the junction kept 3 bases outside the gene matches. From the reads, TCRdb called clonotypes with MiXCR, one entry per CDR3 protein. In the table there are around 900,000 distinct CDR3 sequences, more than 25% of which are singletons. Study results and limitations: Dominating the ex vivo response were HLA-C-restricted CMV-specific TCR beta clonotypes.

Here the sequenced sample was cultured CD8+ T cells from PBMCs, taken from culture after CMV antigen stimulation. The sequence was obtained from a human donor in good health (CMV status not recorded). Some clones in this sample may be carry-over from other donors' samples. The rearrangement links TRBV12-3 or TRBV12-4 to TRBJ2-4, with TRBD1 matching over 12 bases. CDR3 loop: CASSLPGQGAAKNIQYF. CDR3 coding DNA: TGTGCCAGCAGTTTACCGGGACAGGGGGCGGCCAAAAACATTCAGTACTTC.